These 14 T cell receptor beta chains share one sample of origin, sequenced in a study of glioma-infiltrating T cells. Amplification of TCR alpha and beta CDR3 regions from RNA used iRepertoire nested multiplex PCR. TCRdb re-called the multiplex PCR reads through MiXCR, storing one row per CDR3 protein. The sample holds more than 300,000 distinct CDR3 sequences; 35% to 45% are singletons and the top ten take approximately 12%. The material sequenced was glioma tissue, nonneoplastic brain tissue, or PBMCs (not recorded which). The receptor set was obtained from a human donor with low-grade glioma or glioblastoma, undergoing nonglioma brain surgery, or in good health (not recorded which).

The V and J genes are TRBV6-1 and TRBJ2-5; tentatively, D is TRBD1 (5 bases). Germline V gives CDR1 MNHNS, CDR2 SASEGT. CDR3 length equals 13 residues. The germline V and J ends were trimmed by 10 bases and 4 bases, with 16 bases remaining between them. The CDR3 is CAIVWLRGETQYF. The CDR3 DNA reads TGTGCCATCGTTTGGCTAAGGGGAGAGACCCAGTACTTC.

Comment on this clonotype: With a much larger clone just one base away, this may be a read error. This chain uses TRBV28 with TRBJ1-1, with 9 positions matching TRBD1. With 6 bases clipped from V and 3 bases from J, the junction kept 14 bases outside the gene matches. CDR1 is MDHEN and CDR2 is SYDVKM in the germline V gene. The CDR3 sequence is 17 residues long. CDR3 amino acids: CASSQTGGVSGDTEAFF. The CDR3 nucleotides are TGTGCCAGCAGCCAGACAGGGGGGGTGTCGGGCGACACTGAAGCTTTCTTT.

The chain is built from TRBV20-1 and TRBJ2-1; 10 bases fit TRBD2. Germline assignment: CDR1 DFQATT and CDR2 SNEGSKA (reference sequence). J was trimmed by 3 bases and V by 3 bases; bases with no gene match: 5. The CDR3 is 15 amino acids. The DNA of the CDR3 is TGCAGTGCTAGCCCACTAGCGGGACTCTACAATGAGCAGTTCTTC. Protein sequence: CSASPLAGLYNEQFF.

The chain employs TRBV29-1 and TRBJ2-1, with 16 bases that match TRBD2. The length of the CDR3 is 14 residues. In germline, CDR1 is SQVTM, CDR2 ANQGSEA. J lost 7 bases, V lost 5 bases, and 2 bases had no gene match. CDR3 protein: CSVRGLAGGNEQFF. The CDR3 DNA reads as TGCAGCGTTAGGGGACTAGCGGGAGGGAATGAGCAGTTCTTC.

Points on this clonotype: A much larger clone differs from this one at a single base, so this may be a read error. This chain links TRBV20-1 with TRBJ1-1; a weak D match, TRBD1 (5 bases). The CDR3 length is 13 residues. Trimming left V 3 bases short and J 4 bases short, with 12 bases between. Germline V lookup: CDR1 DFQATT, CDR2 SNEGSKA (reference sequence). DNA of the CDR3: TGCAGTGCTAGGGGGCGAATTAGCACTGAAGCTTTCTTT. This translates into CSARGRISTEAFF.

V usage is TRBV2 and J usage is TRBJ2-7; no reliable D call. The V end was cut by 6 bases, the J end by 0 bases, with 12 bases between. Germline loops: CDR1 SNHLY, CDR2 FYNNEI. The CDR3 has 14 residues. The CDR3 bases are TGTGCCAGCAGGTTACAGAGGAGCTCCTACGAGCAGTACTTC. Translated: CASRLQRSSYEQYF.

Ten or more counts support this clonotype. This chain connects TRBV27 to TRBJ2-1, with TRBD2 identical over 8 bases. This CDR3 region has 15 residues. Germline CDR1 is MNHEY and CDR2 is SMNVEV (reference sequence). Unmatched junction bases numbered 5, after V lost 7 bases and J lost 0 bases. CDR3 coding DNA: TGTGCCAGCACCCCCCTAGCGGGCTCCTACAATGAGCAGTTCTTC. Its protein is CASTPLAGSYNEQFF.

Note on this clonotype: Since a much larger clone is just one base distant, this may be a read error. V usage is TRBV28 and J usage is TRBJ2-3; TRBD2 aligns across 15 bases. The CDR3 sequence is 19 residues long. The trim removed 8 bases at V and 4 bases at J, leaving 16 bases unmatched. Per the germline V gene, CDR1 is MDHEN and CDR2 is SYDVKM. The CDR3 DNA follows: TGTGCCAGCGGCGAAACTGGACTAGCGGGAGGGACTTACTCAGATACGCAGTATTTT. This codes for CASGETGLAGGTYSDTQYF.

This clonotype was picked up a small number of times. The CDR3 loop is CASSPTLPSGRGDEQFF. The CDR3 coding sequence is TGTGCCAGCAGTCCAACCCTTCCTAGCGGGAGGGGGGATGAGCAGTTCTTC. This chain links TRBV6-1 with TRBJ2-1, with TRBD2 matching 12 bases. Germline V lookup: CDR1 MNHNS, CDR2 SASEGT. This CDR3 contains 17 residues. With 5 bases clipped from V and 8 bases from J, the junction kept 13 bases outside the gene matches.

This chain uses TRBV19 with TRBJ1-2, with 7 positions matching TRBD1. The CDR3 spans 15 residues. V dropped 11 bases and J dropped 4; count of bases not matched to a gene: 16. Per the germline V gene, CDR1 is LNHDA and CDR2 is SQIVND (reference sequence). The CDR3 region has the DNA TGTGCCTCCCGGGTGTCAGGACAGGCGATCTATGGCTACACCTTC. Encoded protein: CASRVSGQAIYGYTF.

This clonotype was recorded at least ten times. The chain has TRBV2 and TRBJ1-5; 9 nucleotides align to TRBD1. The germline CDR1 and CDR2 sequences are SNHLY and FYNNEI. V was clipped by 4 bases and J by 3 bases; unmatched bases: 7. The CDR3 extends over 16 amino acids. In nucleotides, the CDR3 is TGTGCCAGCAGTGTCCGGACAGGGGTGGACAATCAGCCCCAGCATTTT. As protein: CASSVRTGVDNQPQHF.

This clonotype was detected ten times or more. This chain uses TRBV20-1 with TRBJ1-5; a possible D gene is TRBD1 (6 bases). Trimming cost V 6 bases and J 0 bases, with 9 bases left between them. The CDR3 runs 13 residues. Germline CDR1 DFQATT, CDR2 SNEGSKA (reference sequence). This CDR3 reads CSAKQGSNQPQHF. The CDR3 DNA reads TGCAGTGCCAAACAGGGTAGCAATCAGCCCCAGCATTTT.

This clonotype was detected only a few times. The chain carries TRBV4-1 and TRBJ2-7; unclear D gene. Germline V gene lookup returns CDR1 MGHRA and CDR2 YSYEKL. With 0 bases removed from V and 6 bases from J, the gap between germline ends came to 15 bases. The CDR3 loop spans 15 amino acids. CDR3 sequence (DNA): TGCGCCAGCAGCCAAGATGAGAGTACGTGGCGCGAGCAGTACTTC. It is translated as CASSQDESTWREQYF.

This clonotype was found a few times. The genes are TRBV20-1 and TRBJ2-7; perhaps TRBD2 as D (5 bases). The CDR3 is 13 residues long. Trimming removed 1 base at V and 2 bases at J, with 9 bases between. Germline lookup yields CDR1 DFQATT and CDR2 SNEGSKA (reference sequence). CDR3 amino acids: CSARGSEPYEQYF. The CDR3 DNA is TGCAGTGCTAGAGGTAGCGAACCCTACGAGCAGTACTTC.